One sample yielded the 19 T cell receptor beta chains listed below, sequenced in a study of T-cell memory formation after mild COVID-19. TCRdb re-analysed the 5' RACE reads in MiXCR, keeping a single row per CDR3 protein. The sample has about 180,000 distinct CDR3 sequences, roughly 20% seen once. The sample was PBMCs or a T cell subset sorted from them (not recorded which). Source of these receptors: a young man who had mild COVID-19 (a few samples of this study predate the infection). Cell type and time point are not known.

This clonotype has at least ten counts. The chain is built from TRBV9 and TRBJ2-3; D gene uncertain. CDR1 SGDLS and CDR2 YYNGEE come from the germline V gene. This CDR3 has 12 amino acids. V lost 0 bases and J 5 bases, leaving 4 bases between the germline ends. CDR3 sequence reads: CASSVDRDTQYF. In DNA form, the CDR3 reads TGTGCCAGCAGCGTAGATAGAGATACGCAGTATTTT.

This clonotype was detected a few times. The rearrangement uses TRBV11-2 and TRBJ2-1, with D tentatively TRBD1 (6 bases). CDR3 length: 14 residues. Germline-derived CDR1 and CDR2 are SGHAT and FQNNGV. Trimming pared 6 bases from V and 10 bases from J, leaving 19 bases between. CDR3 nucleotides: TGTGCCAGCAGGAATACAGGGCTGAGCAGAGAGCAGTTCTTC. As protein: CASRNTGLSREQFF.

A few counts support this clonotype. This chain links TRBV30 with TRBJ1-1, with a tentative D call TRBD1 (5 bases). This CDR3 has 13 amino acids. Germline assignment: CDR1 GTSNPN and CDR2 SVGIG (reference sequence). CDR3 sequence reads: CAAAGRGNTEAFF. In DNA form, the CDR3 reads TGTGCTGCAGCCGGGAGGGGGAACACTGAAGCTTTCTTT.

This clonotype has more than one count but fewer than ten. The gene calls are TRBV7-2 and TRBJ2-6; D is undetermined. Trimming pared 5 bases from V and 4 bases from J, leaving 15 bases between. Germline CDR1 is SGHTA and CDR2 is FQGNSA. The CDR3 is 16 amino acids. The CDR3 sequence is CASSPWSAQGANVLTF. The CDR3 region has the DNA TGTGCCAGCAGCCCCTGGTCCGCTCAGGGGGCCAACGTCCTGACTTTC.

The chain has TRBV3-1 and TRBJ1-1; D remains ambiguous. The V gene lost 0 bases and the J gene lost 5 bases, with 13 bases spanning the gap. The CDR3 runs to 15 residues. Per germline, CDR1 LGHDT and CDR2 YNNKEL (reference sequence). CDR3 sequence (DNA): TGTGCCAGCAGCCAAGATTCCCTACCTGAAACTGAAGCTTTCTTT. Its translation is CASSQDSLPETEAFF.

J is TRBJ1-5 and V is TRBV24-1; maybe TRBD1 (6 bases). Germline V gives CDR1 KGHDR, CDR2 SFDVKD. The CDR3 loop spans 14 amino acids. V was pared by 6 bases and J by 1 base, with 9 bases between. The CDR3 DNA reads as TGTGCCACCAGTAAGGGGGGAAGCAATCAGCCCCAGCATTTT. Encoded protein: CATSKGGSNQPQHF.

V and J are TRBV5-5 and TRBJ2-7; D perhaps matches TRBD1 (5 bases). The CDR3 totals 16 residues. Germline V gene lookup returns CDR1 SGHKS and CDR2 YYEKEE (reference sequence). With 0 bases removed from V and 3 bases from J, the gap between germline ends came to 16 bases. The CDR3 is CASSLDRMALSYEQYV. The CDR3 coding sequence is TGTGCCAGCAGCTTGGACAGGATGGCGTTAAGCTACGAGCAGTACGTC.

The rearrangement joins TRBV7-2 to TRBJ2-3; 7 bases align to TRBD2. CDR3 length: 15 amino acids. Germline CDR1 SGHTA, CDR2 FQGNSA. J was trimmed by 10 bases and V by 1 base; bases with no gene match: 11. The DNA of the CDR3 is TGTGCCAGCAGCTTAGGGGTTAGCTGGGGAGGGGCGCAGTATTTT. Its protein product is CASSLGVSWGGAQYF.

This clonotype came up a few times. The V and J genes are TRBV2 and TRBJ2-2; tentatively, D is TRBD1 (5 bases). V lost 3 bases and J 5 bases, leaving 7 bases between the germline ends. Germline assignment: CDR1 SNHLY and CDR2 FYNNEI. This CDR3 contains 13 residues. The CDR3, as DNA: TGTGCCAGCAGTGAGCAGGGAACCGGGGAGCTGTTTTTT. It translates to CASSEQGTGELFF.

The chain joins TRBV9 to TRBJ2-6; TRBD2 aligns across 7 bases. The germline V gene encodes CDR1 SGDLS and CDR2 YYNGEE. CDR3 length: 18 residues. Trimming at V came to 4 bases and at J to 0 bases, leaving 10 bases not matched to a gene. The CDR3 DNA is TGTGCCAGCAGCCCCCGGGGAGGGCTTTTCTCTGGGGCCAACGTCCTGACTTTC. Translation gives CASSPRGGLFSGANVLTF.

This clonotype was seen at least ten times. The CDR3 is CASSLGSGTANEKLFF. The CDR3 DNA follows: TGTGCCAGCAGCCTAGGATCCGGGACAGCTAATGAAAAACTGTTTTTT. This chain links TRBV7-6 with TRBJ1-4, with 7 bases matching TRBD1. This CDR3 is built from 16 residues. After removal of 5 bases from V and 3 bases from J, the junction contained 9 bases not matched to a gene. Germline values: CDR1 SGHVS, CDR2 FNYEAQ.

A few counts support this clonotype. This rearrangement joins TRBV5-6 to TRBJ1-5; D gene ambiguous. Trimming shortened V by 4 bases and J by 0 bases, and 8 bases separated the two germline ends. CDR3 length: 14 amino acids. Germline V gives CDR1 SGHDT, CDR2 YYEEEE. The CDR3 coding sequence is TGTGCCAGCAGCGGCACACCTAGCAATCAGCCCCAGCATTTT. Translated: CASSGTPSNQPQHF.

The rearrangement joins TRBV12-3 or TRBV12-4 to TRBJ1-2, with 9 nucleotides matching TRBD1. Losses at the gene ends were 6 bases for V and 5 bases for J; bases not matched to a gene: 10. The CDR3 extends over 15 amino acids. CDR3 DNA: TGTGCCAGCAGCCGGAAGGACAGGGGACGGTATGGCTACACCTTC. It encodes CASSRKDRGRYGYTF.

The rearrangement uses TRBV7-8 and TRBJ2-3; TRBD2 agrees at 15 bases. V shed 4 bases and J 2 bases; nucleotides not matched to a gene: 7. Per the germline V gene, CDR1 is SGHVS and CDR2 is FQNEAQ. The CDR3 length is 18 residues. Here the CDR3 DNA reads TGTGCCAGCAGCTCCGGACTAGCGGGGGGGCCTGCCACAGATACGCAGTATTTT. Its translation is CASSSGLAGGPATDTQYF.

This clonotype occurred a few times. V gene TRBV7-2 combines with J gene TRBJ2-1, with TRBD2 matching over 7 bases. The V and J ends lost 8 bases and 6 bases, in that order; junction bases with no gene match: 13. The germline V gene has CDR1 SGHTA and CDR2 FQGNSA. CDR3 length: 15 residues. The CDR3 sequence is CASSRGGAMGNEQFF. The CDR3 DNA is TGTGCCAGCTCCCGGGGAGGGGCTATGGGCAATGAGCAGTTCTTC.

The chain is built from TRBV15 and TRBJ2-3, with D perhaps TRBD2 (6 bases). Germline CDR1 and CDR2: LNHNV and YYDKDF (reference sequence). The CDR3 has 16 residues. Trimming pared 2 bases from V and 3 bases from J, leaving 15 bases between. Written as DNA, the CDR3 is TGTGCCACCAGCAGATCCGCGGGGCTGATGACAGATACGCAGTATTTT. The encoded protein is CATSRSAGLMTDTQYF.

In nucleotides, the CDR3 is TGTGCCAGCAGCGTCCGTATGGATCACCTCTCCTCTAACTATGGCTACACCTTC. Residues: CASSVRMDHLSSNYGYTF. The chain couples TRBV9 to TRBJ1-2; D is undetermined. The CDR3 is made up of 18 amino acids. The V gene lost 2 bases and the J gene lost 0 bases, with 20 bases spanning the gap. The germline V gene encodes CDR1 SGDLS and CDR2 YYNGEE.

The V and J genes are TRBV28 and TRBJ2-3; D might be TRBD1 (6 bases). This CDR3 region has 14 residues. V shed 8 bases and J shed 1 base, with 13 bases lying between them. CDR1 is MDHEN, CDR2 SYDVKM, per germline. CDR3 amino acids: CASPPTGRTDTQYF. The CDR3 DNA is TGTGCCAGCCCCCCGACAGGACGCACAGATACGCAGTATTTT.

J is TRBJ1-6 and V is TRBV28; perhaps TRBD1 as D (5 bases). Germline V CDR1 and CDR2: MDHEN, SYDVKM. Trimming removed 6 bases at V and 6 bases at J, with 12 bases between. The CDR3 sequence is 14 residues long. In DNA, the CDR3 is TGTGCCAGCAGATGGGACGGAACTAATTCACCCCTCCACTTT. Its protein product is CASRWDGTNSPLHF. Based on the CDR3 plus reference TRBV28 and TRBJ1-6, the full variable domain is DVKVTQSSRYLVKRTGEKVFLECVQDMDHENMFWYRQDPGLGLRLIYFSYDVKMKEKGDIPEGYSVSREKKERFSLILESASTNQTSMYLCASRWDGTNSPLHFGNGTRLTVT.